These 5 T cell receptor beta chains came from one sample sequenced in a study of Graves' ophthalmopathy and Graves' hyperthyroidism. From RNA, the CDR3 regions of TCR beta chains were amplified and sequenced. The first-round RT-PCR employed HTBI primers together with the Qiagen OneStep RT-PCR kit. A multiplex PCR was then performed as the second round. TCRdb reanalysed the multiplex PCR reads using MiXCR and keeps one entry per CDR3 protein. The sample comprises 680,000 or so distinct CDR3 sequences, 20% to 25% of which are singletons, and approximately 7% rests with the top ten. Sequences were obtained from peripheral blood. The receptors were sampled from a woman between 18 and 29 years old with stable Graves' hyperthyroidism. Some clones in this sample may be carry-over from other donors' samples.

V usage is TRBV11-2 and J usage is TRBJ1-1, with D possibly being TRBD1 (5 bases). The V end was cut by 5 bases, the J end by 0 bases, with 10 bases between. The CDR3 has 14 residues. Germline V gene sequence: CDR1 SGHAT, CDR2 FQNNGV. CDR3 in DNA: TGTGCCAGCAGCCGGACACGTATGAACACTGAAGCTTTCTTT. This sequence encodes CASSRTRMNTEAFF. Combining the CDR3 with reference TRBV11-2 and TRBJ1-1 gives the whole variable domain EAGVAQSPRYKIIEKRQSVAFWCNPISGHATLYWYQQILGQGPKLLIQFQNNGVVDDSQLPKDRFSAERLKGVDSTLKIQPAKLEDSAVYLCASSRTRMNTEAFFGQGTRLTVV.

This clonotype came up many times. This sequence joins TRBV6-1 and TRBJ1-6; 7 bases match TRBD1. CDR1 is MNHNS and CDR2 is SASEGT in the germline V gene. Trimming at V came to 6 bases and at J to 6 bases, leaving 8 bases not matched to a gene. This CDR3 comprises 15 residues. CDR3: CASRTGGTANSPLHF. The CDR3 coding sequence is TGTGCCAGCAGGACGGGGGGGACAGCTAATTCACCCCTCCACTTT.

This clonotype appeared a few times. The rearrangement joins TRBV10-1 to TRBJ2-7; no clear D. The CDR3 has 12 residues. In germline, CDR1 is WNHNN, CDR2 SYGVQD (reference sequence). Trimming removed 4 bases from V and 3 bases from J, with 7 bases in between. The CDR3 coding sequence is TGCGCCAGCAGTGGACTTTTCTACGAGCAGTACTTC. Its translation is CASSGLFYEQYF.

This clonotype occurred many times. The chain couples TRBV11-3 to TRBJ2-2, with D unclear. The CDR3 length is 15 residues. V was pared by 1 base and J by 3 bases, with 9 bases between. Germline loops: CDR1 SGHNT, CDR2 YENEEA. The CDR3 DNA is TGTGCCAGCAGCTTAGTGGCGGCCGACACCGGGGAGCTGTTTTTT. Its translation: CASSLVAADTGELFF. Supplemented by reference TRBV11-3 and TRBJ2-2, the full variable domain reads EAGVVQSPRYKIIEKKQPVAFWCNPISGHNTLYWYLQNLGQGPELLIRYENEEAVDDSQLPKDRFSAERLKGVDSTLKIQPAELGDSAVYLCASSLVAADTGELFFGEGSRLTVL.

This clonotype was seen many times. The CDR3 sequence is CASSWDSWTSGSLSEQYF. The CDR3 nucleotides are TGTGCCAGCAGTTGGGACAGTTGGACTAGCGGGAGTCTTTCCGAGCAGTACTTC. This chain uses TRBV27 with TRBJ2-7, with 13 bases that match TRBD2. Germline CDR1 and CDR2: MNHEY and SMNVEV (reference sequence). The CDR3 extends over 18 amino acids. V gave up 4 bases and J gave up 6 bases; unmatched junction bases: 15.